In its sample, the clone carrying this T cell receptor beta chain was seen a few times. Its specificity is unknown. Trimming removed 3 bases from V and 0 bases from J, with 11 bases in between. Looked up from germline, CDR1 is SGHTA and CDR2 is FQGNSA. This CDR3 contains 16 residues. The data were obtained in a study of T cells after yellow fever vaccination. Study information: The fractions with low cell numbers were processed using SMART-Seq v4 Ultra Low Input. Whole-study results and caveats: Weaker overall, the secondary response nonetheless peaked faster (day 5 versus 15). Relatively few clonotypes were ones that appeared in both CD4 and CD8 compartments. Post-booster repertoires again held most primary-vaccination clones (approximately 96% CD4, roughly 88% CD8).

TCRdb re-derived calls from the 5' RACE reads in MiXCR, one entry per CDR3 protein. The data hold 500,000 to 650,000 distinct CDR3 sequences, with roughly a sixth observed a single time. The chain carries TRBV7-2 and TRBJ1-4; D remains unclear. The sequence came from a man between 18 and 29 years old who received the YFV17D yellow fever vaccine. Sequenced here: PBMCs, sampled about 5 days after the first yellow fever vaccination. CDR3 amino acids: CASSLLGGATNEKLFF. CDR3 DNA sequence: TGTGCCAGCAGCTTGTTGGGTGGGGCAACTAATGAAAAACTGTTTTTT.